The 17 T cell receptor beta chains listed next were all sequenced from one sample in a study of identical twins. From the 5' RACE reads, TCRdb called clonotypes with MiXCR, one entry per CDR3 protein. The sample yields 400,000 to 650,000 distinct CDR3 sequences, around 20% seen once. This sample was shared with a second study, whose subject was T cells expressing NK-cell markers.

Sequenced input: CD4+ T cells sorted from blood. These TCRs come from a woman aged 18-30 years in good health.

In its sample, this clonotype was seen a few times. The chain uses TRBV20-1 and TRBJ2-1, with D tentatively TRBD2 (5 bases). V lost 4 bases to trimming and J lost 4 bases, with 17 bases between them. Germline lookup yields CDR1 DFQATT and CDR2 SNEGSKA (reference sequence). There are 15 residues in the CDR3. The CDR3 sequence is CSAMGSLGLYNEQFF. The CDR3 region has the DNA TGCAGTGCTATGGGAAGTTTAGGACTGTACAATGAGCAGTTCTTC.

The chain combines TRBV5-1 with TRBJ2-4; D assignment may be TRBD1 or TRBD2 (6 bases each). CDR3 length: 15 residues. Germline V gene data show CDR1 as SGHRS and CDR2 as YFSETQ. Between the trimmed V and J ends, which lost 4 bases and 9 bases, there was a span of 20 bases. The CDR3 DNA follows: TGCGCCAGCAGCGTAGCAGGGGAGGCGCTGGGCATTCAGTACTTC. Amino acid sequence: CASSVAGEALGIQYF.

The V and J genes are TRBV20-1 and TRBJ2-1, with D perhaps TRBD1 (5 bases). The CDR3 extends over 15 amino acids. Trimming cost V 0 bases and J 8 bases, with 17 bases left between them. CDR1 and CDR2 from the germline V gene are DFQATT and SNEGSKA (reference sequence). The CDR3 DNA reads as TGCAGTGCTAGAGATAAGGGGTCGTGGGCCCATGAGCAGTTCTTC. It encodes CSARDKGSWAHEQFF.

The rearrangement uses TRBV11-3 and TRBJ2-1; 7 bases align to TRBD1. Germline CDR1 SGHNT, CDR2 YENEEA. The V and J ends lost 0 bases and 9 bases, in that order; junction bases with no gene match: 8. The CDR3 has 15 residues. DNA for the CDR3: TGTGCCAGCAGCTTAGATGGGCAGGGGGTTCGTGAGCAGTTCTTC. This encodes CASSLDGQGVREQFF.

The CDR3 is CASLRRTEAFF. The CDR3 bases are TGTGCCAGCCTCAGACGGACTGAAGCTTTCTTT. The genes are TRBV12-3 or TRBV12-4 and TRBJ1-1; D is uncertain. Trimming stripped 8 bases from V and 5 bases from J, with 9 bases between. The CDR3 is 11 amino acids.

This clonotype was seen more than once but under ten times. As DNA, the CDR3 is TGTGCCAGCAGCTTAGAACGCTCCTGGACTTCCGAGCAGTACTTC. This translates into CASSLERSWTSEQYF. The chain is built from TRBV7-9 and TRBJ2-7, with D possibly matching TRBD2 (5 bases). Germline V CDR1 and CDR2: SEHNR, FQNEAQ (reference sequence). V dropped 1 base and J dropped 6 bases, with 16 bases sitting between them. This CDR3 has 15 amino acids.

This clonotype has just a few counts. The J gene is TRBJ1-5, the V gene TRBV12-3 or TRBV12-4; D unresolved. The CDR3 length is 13 residues. V was shortened by 6 bases and J by 1 base, with 7 bases between the two germline ends. The CDR3 DNA is TGTGCCAGCAGGGCCGTCAGCAATCAGCCCCAGCATTTT. It yields the protein CASRAVSNQPQHF.

This clonotype was detected only a few times. The V gene is TRBV10-3, the J gene TRBJ1-1; D uncertain. The germline V and J ends were trimmed by 7 bases and 3 bases, with 12 bases remaining between them. This CDR3 is built from 13 residues. Germline CDR1 and CDR2: ENHRY and SYGVKD. The CDR3 here is CAITSRTDTEAFF. The DNA for the CDR3 is TGTGCCATCACCTCCCGGACGGACACTGAAGCTTTCTTT.

This clonotype was seen only a few times. This chain uses TRBV7-2 with TRBJ1-2; D call uncertain. The germline CDR1 and CDR2 sequences are SGHTA and FQGNSA. The CDR3 totals 14 residues. With 1 base removed from V and 0 bases from J, the gap between germline ends came to 6 bases. CDR3 loop: CASSLGPSNYGYTF. In DNA, the CDR3 is TGTGCCAGCAGCTTAGGTCCGTCTAACTATGGCTACACCTTC.

V usage is TRBV7-9 and J usage is TRBJ1-2, with a tentative D call TRBD1 (6 bases). Germline CDR1 SEHNR, CDR2 FQNEAQ (reference sequence). This CDR3 comprises 14 residues. The V gene lost 4 bases and the J gene lost 6 bases, with 15 bases spanning the gap. The CDR3 nucleotides read TGTGCCAGCAGCTGGGGGGGGCGTTCGGATGGCTACACCTTC. It codes for CASSWGGRSDGYTF.

This clonotype was counted ten times or more. This chain joins TRBV20-1 and TRBJ2-7, with D possibly being TRBD1 (5 bases). The germline V and J ends were trimmed by 5 bases and 6 bases, with 20 bases remaining between them. The CDR3 is made up of 14 amino acids. The germline gives CDR1 DFQATT, CDR2 SNEGSKA (reference sequence). CDR3 nucleotide sequence: TGCAGTGCTCCCGTGGGATGGCAGGGTGGCGAGCAGTACTTC. As protein: CSAPVGWQGGEQYF.

This clonotype was counted a few times. The genes are TRBV2 and TRBJ2-3; D may be TRBD1 (5 bases). The CDR3 is 14 residues long. V was cut by 7 bases and J by 2 bases, with 13 bases left in between. Germline-derived CDR1 and CDR2 are SNHLY and FYNNEI. The CDR3 spells CASTIGAATDTQYF. CDR3 DNA sequence: TGTGCCAGCACCATTGGGGCAGCCACAGATACGCAGTATTTT. The whole variable domain, filled in from reference TRBV2 and TRBJ2-3, reads EPEVTQTPSHQVTQMGQEVILRCVPISNHLYFYWYRQILGQKVEFLVSFYNNEISEKSEIFDDQFSVERPDGSNFTLKIRSTKLEDSAMYFCASTIGAATDTQYFGPGTRLTVL.

V is TRBV15 and J is TRBJ2-7; 10 bases match TRBD1. The CDR3 is 15 amino acids. With V trimmed by 2 bases and J by 6 bases, 7 bases remained unmatched. CDR1 and CDR2 (germline): LNHNV, YYDKDF (reference sequence). CDR3 nucleotides: TGTGCCACCAGCAGAAACATAGGACAGGGGGGCGAGCAGTACTTC. It translates to CATSRNIGQGGEQYF.

This sequence joins TRBV30 and TRBJ1-2; D possibly corresponds to TRBD1 (5 bases). The CDR3 loop spans 13 amino acids. V was pared by 4 bases and J by 4 bases, with 13 bases between. The V gene's germline CDR1 is GTSNPN and CDR2 SVGIG (reference sequence). The CDR3 bases are TGTGCCTGGAAGTGGTGGGGGACCTATGGCTACACCTTC. It specifies CAWKWWGTYGYTF.

The J gene is TRBJ2-1, the V gene TRBV6-2 or TRBV6-3; 13 positions agree with TRBD2. The germline CDR1 and CDR2 sequences are MNHEY and SVGEGT. The V gene end was trimmed by 5 bases and the J gene end by 8 bases; junction bases not matched to a gene: 12. CDR3 length: 17 amino acids. CDR3 protein: CASSPYGLAGEAHEQFF. CDR3 nucleotides: TGTGCCAGCAGTCCCTATGGACTAGCGGGAGAAGCCCATGAGCAGTTCTTC.

The chain has TRBV20-1 and TRBJ2-1; 7 positions agree with TRBD2. After removal of 2 bases from V and 8 bases from J, the junction contained 12 bases not matched to a gene. CDR1 and CDR2 from the germline V gene are DFQATT and SNEGSKA (reference sequence). There are 15 residues in the CDR3. CDR3 nucleotides: TGCAGTGCTAGAAGCGGGGCCCAAAGGCGCTATGAGCAGTTCTTC. Its protein product is CSARSGAQRRYEQFF.

This clonotype has only a few counts. The rearrangement joins TRBV5-1 to TRBJ1-5; possibly TRBD1 for D (5 bases). The CDR3 has 14 amino acids. Trimming stripped 0 bases from V and 7 bases from J, with 11 bases between. CDR1 is SGHRS, CDR2 YFSETQ, per germline. The CDR3 sequence is CASSLEAGGQPQHF. The CDR3 region has the DNA TGCGCCAGCAGCTTGGAGGCGGGGGGACAGCCCCAGCATTTT.